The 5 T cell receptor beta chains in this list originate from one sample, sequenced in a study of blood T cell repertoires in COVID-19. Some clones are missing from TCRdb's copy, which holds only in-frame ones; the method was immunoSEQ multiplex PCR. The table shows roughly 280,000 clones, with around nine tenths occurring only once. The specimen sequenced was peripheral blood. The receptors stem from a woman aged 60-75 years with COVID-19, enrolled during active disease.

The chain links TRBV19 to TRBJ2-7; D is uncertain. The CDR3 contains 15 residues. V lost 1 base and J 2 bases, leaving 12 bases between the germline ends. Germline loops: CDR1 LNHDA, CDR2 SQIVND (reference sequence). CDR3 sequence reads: CASSIANNPTYEQYF. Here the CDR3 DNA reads TGTGCCAGTAGTATAGCGAACAATCCCACCTACGAGCAGTACTTC.

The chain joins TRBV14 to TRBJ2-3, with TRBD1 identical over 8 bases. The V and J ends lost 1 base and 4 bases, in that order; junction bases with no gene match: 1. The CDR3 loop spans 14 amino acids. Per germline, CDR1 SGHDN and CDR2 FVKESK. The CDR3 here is CASSQVQGADTQYF. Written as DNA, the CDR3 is TGTGCCAGCAGCCAAGTACAGGGGGCAGATACGCAGTATTTT.

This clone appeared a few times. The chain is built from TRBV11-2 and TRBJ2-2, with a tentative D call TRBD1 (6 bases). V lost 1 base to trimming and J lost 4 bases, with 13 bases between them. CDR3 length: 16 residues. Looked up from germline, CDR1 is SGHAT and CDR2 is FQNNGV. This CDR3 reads CASSLVGARPTGELFF. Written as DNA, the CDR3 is TGTGCCAGCAGCTTAGTGGGGGCTAGGCCCACCGGGGAGCTGTTTTTT.

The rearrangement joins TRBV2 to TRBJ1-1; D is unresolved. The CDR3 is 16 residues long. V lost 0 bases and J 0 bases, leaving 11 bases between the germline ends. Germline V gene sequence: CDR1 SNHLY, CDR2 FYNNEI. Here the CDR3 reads CASSEAFGRVNTEAFF. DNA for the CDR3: TGTGCCAGCAGTGAAGCTTTCGGGAGGGTGAACACTGAAGCTTTCTTT.

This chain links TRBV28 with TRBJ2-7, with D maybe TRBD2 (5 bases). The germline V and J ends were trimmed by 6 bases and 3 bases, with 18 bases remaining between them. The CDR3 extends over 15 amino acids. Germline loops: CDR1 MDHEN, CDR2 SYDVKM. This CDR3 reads CASRIAPRANYEQYF. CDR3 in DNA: TGTGCCAGCAGGATAGCGCCGCGGGCAAACTACGAGCAGTACTTC. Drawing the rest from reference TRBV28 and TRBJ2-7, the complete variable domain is DVKVTQSSRYLVKRTGEKVFLECVQDMDHENMFWYRQDPGLGLRLIYFSYDVKMKEKGDIPEGYSVSREKKERFSLILESASTNQTSMYLCASRIAPRANYEQYFGPGTRLTVT.